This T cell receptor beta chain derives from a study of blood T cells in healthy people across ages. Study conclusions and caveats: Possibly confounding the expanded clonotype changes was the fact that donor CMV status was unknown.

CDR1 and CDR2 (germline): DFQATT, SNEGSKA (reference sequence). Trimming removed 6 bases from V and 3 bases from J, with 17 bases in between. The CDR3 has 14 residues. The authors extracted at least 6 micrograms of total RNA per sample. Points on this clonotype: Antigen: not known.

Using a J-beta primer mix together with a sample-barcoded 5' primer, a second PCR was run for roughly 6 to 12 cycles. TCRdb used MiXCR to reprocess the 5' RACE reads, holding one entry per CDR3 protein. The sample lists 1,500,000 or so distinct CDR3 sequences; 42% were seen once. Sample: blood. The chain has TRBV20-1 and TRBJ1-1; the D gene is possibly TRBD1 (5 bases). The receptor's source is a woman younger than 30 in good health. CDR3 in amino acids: CSAGAGKYHTEAFF. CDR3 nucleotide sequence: TGCAGTGCAGGGGCGGGAAAATACCACACTGAAGCTTTCTTT.